The 11 T cell receptor beta chains reported below all come from one sample, sequenced in a study of blood T cell repertoires in COVID-19. Data came from immunoSEQ multiplex PCR; TCRdb stores just in-frame clones and leaves some out. Among hundreds of thousands of clones, more than 85% were seen once, and the ten largest hold 2.5% to 3.5%. The sequenced sample was peripheral blood. All receptors derive from a human donor in a cohort sampled during active COVID-19.

This chain uses TRBV10-3 with TRBJ2-3; D might be TRBD2 (5 bases). The V gene's germline CDR1 is ENHRY and CDR2 SYGVKD. Trimming stripped 11 bases from V and 2 bases from J, with 17 bases between. This CDR3 is built from 14 residues. CDR3 protein: CAAAGNHSTDTQYF. For the CDR3, the DNA is TGTGCCGCTGCGGGCAACCACTCCACAGATACGCAGTATTTT.

The gene calls are TRBV28 and TRBJ2-4; 7 bases match TRBD2. The junction had 12 bases not matched to a gene; V was cut back by 6 bases and J by 4 bases. The CDR3 runs 16 residues. From germline, CDR1 is MDHEN and CDR2 SYDVKM. The DNA for the CDR3 is TGTGCCAGCAGCGGGGGGTCCACTGGGCAGAAAAACATTCAGTACTTC. Its translation: CASSGGSTGQKNIQYF.

The chain carries TRBV30 and TRBJ1-4, with 7 positions matching TRBD1. Trimming removed 6 bases from V and 8 bases from J; junction bases left unmatched: 12. The CDR3 length is 14 residues. The germline gives CDR1 GTSNPN, CDR2 SVGIG (reference sequence). CDR3 protein: CACALQGRTEKLFF. The CDR3 nucleotides read TGTGCCTGCGCCCTACAGGGGAGGACGGAAAAACTGTTTTTT.

The chain links TRBV15 to TRBJ2-3; 7 bases match TRBD2. CDR3 size: 15 residues. V gave up 1 base and J gave up 1 base; unmatched junction bases: 2. CDR1 and CDR2 (germline): LNHNV, YYDKDF (reference sequence). The CDR3 DNA reads as TGTGCCACCAGCAGAGCCGCGGGGGGCACAGATACGCAGTATTTT. As protein: CATSRAAGGTDTQYF.

The chain employs TRBV5-4 and TRBJ2-5; 15 nucleotides line up with TRBD2. CDR3 length: 17 residues. Germline V gives CDR1 SGHNT, CDR2 YYREEE (reference sequence). V was pared by 4 bases and J by 6 bases, with 10 bases of the junction left unmatched. In DNA, the CDR3 is TGTGCCAGCAGCGTAGGGACTAGCGGGAGGACCGGGAAGACCCAGTACTTC. Protein sequence: CASSVGTSGRTGKTQYF.

The chain links TRBV24-1 to TRBJ1-1; the D is unclear. V lost 4 bases, J lost 7 bases, and 12 bases lay in between. CDR3 length: 13 amino acids. Per the germline V gene, CDR1 is KGHDR and CDR2 is SFDVKD. The CDR3 DNA reads as TGTGCCACCAGTGACAGAGACGGGGATGAAGCTTTCTTT. Its protein is CATSDRDGDEAFF.

The rearrangement links TRBV5-1 to TRBJ1-1; maybe TRBD1 (5 bases). Trimming left V 2 bases short and J 4 bases short, with 15 bases between. CDR3 length equals 15 residues. CDR1 and CDR2 (germline): SGHRS, YFSETQ. The CDR3 here is CASSLTQGLGTEAFF. In nucleotides, the CDR3 is TGCGCCAGCAGCTTAACTCAGGGATTAGGCACTGAAGCTTTCTTT.

The rearrangement joins TRBV12-3 or TRBV12-4 to TRBJ1-2; TRBD1 might be the D (6 bases). There are 13 residues in the CDR3. The V gene lost 6 bases and the J gene lost 4 bases, with 12 bases spanning the gap. The CDR3 loop reads CASSLGQIYGYTF. CDR3 DNA: TGTGCCAGCAGCCTAGGACAGATCTATGGCTACACCTTC.

This clone was counted a single time. The chain carries TRBV10-3 and TRBJ1-1; D ambiguous. Looked up from germline, CDR1 is ENHRY and CDR2 is SYGVKD. The CDR3 is 11 residues long. V dropped 11 bases and J dropped 4 bases, with 11 bases sitting between them. The CDR3 DNA is TGTGCCGTAGGAGGAACCACTGAAGCTTTCTTT. As protein: CAVGGTTEAFF.

The V and J genes are TRBV6-5 and TRBJ2-7; weak D call: TRBD2 (5 bases). CDR3 length: 14 residues. The V and J ends lost 3 bases and 6 bases respectively, with 15 bases between them. Germline V gene lookup returns CDR1 MNHEY and CDR2 SVGAGI. Written as DNA, the CDR3 is TGTGCCAGCAGTTATTCGAGGGTGTCAGGCGAGCAGTACTTC. Translating it yields CASSYSRVSGEQYF.

The chain employs TRBV11-2 and TRBJ2-1, with a tentative D call TRBD1 (6 bases). This CDR3 contains 15 residues. The V end lost 4 bases, the J end lost 3 bases, and 13 bases lay between the germline ends. Germline-derived CDR1 and CDR2 are SGHAT and FQNNGV. Here the CDR3 reads CASSWGTKLYNEQFF. The DNA for the CDR3 is TGTGCCAGCAGCTGGGGGACAAAACTCTACAATGAGCAGTTCTTC.